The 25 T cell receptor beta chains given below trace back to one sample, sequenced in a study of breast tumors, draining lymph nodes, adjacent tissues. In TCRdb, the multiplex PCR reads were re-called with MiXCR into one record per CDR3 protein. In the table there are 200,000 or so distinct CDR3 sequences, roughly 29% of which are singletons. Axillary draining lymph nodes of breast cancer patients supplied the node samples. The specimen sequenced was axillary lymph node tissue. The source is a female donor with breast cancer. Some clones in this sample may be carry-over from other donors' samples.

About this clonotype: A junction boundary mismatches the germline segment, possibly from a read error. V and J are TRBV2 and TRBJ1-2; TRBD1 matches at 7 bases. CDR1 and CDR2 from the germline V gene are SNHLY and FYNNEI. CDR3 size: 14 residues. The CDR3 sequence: CASSSLGQSYGYAF. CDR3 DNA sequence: TGTGCCAGCAGTTCCCTGGGACAGAGCTATGGCTACGCCTTC.

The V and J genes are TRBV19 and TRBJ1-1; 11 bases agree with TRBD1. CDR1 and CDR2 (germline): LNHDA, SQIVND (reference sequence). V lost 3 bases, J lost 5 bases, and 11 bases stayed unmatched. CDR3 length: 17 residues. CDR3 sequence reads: CASSIRGQGARKTEAFF. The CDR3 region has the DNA TGTGCCAGTAGTATCCGAGGACAGGGGGCGCGGAAAACTGAAGCTTTCTTT.

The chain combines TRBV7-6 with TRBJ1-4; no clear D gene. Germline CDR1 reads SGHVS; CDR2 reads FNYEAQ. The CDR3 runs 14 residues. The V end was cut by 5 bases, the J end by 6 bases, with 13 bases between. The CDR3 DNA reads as TGTGCCAGCAGCCCGAGTGTAGCGGATGAAAAACTGTTTTTT. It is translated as CASSPSVADEKLFF.

The CDR3 DNA reads as TGTGCCAGCAGCCCCGGACAGGGAGGGACTGAAGCTTTCTTT. This encodes CASSPGQGGTEAFF. The chain recombines TRBV11-3 with TRBJ1-1, with TRBD1 matching over 8 bases. V lost 5 bases and J lost 5; bases outside the gene matches: 7. This CDR3 has 14 amino acids. Germline V CDR1 and CDR2: SGHNT, YENEEA.

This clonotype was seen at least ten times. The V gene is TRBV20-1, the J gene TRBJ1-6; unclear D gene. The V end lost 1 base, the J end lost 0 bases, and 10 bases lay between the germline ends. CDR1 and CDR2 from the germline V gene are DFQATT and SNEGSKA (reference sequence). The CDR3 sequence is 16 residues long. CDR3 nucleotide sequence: TGCAGTGCTAGAGTCCCGGGGAGCTCCTATAATTCACCCCTCCACTTT. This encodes CSARVPGSSYNSPLHF.

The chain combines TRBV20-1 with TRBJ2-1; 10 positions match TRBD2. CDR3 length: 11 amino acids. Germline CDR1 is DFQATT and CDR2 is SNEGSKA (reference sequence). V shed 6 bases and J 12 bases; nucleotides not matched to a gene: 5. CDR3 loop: CSANSGRWQFF. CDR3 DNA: TGCAGTGCAAATAGCGGGAGGTGGCAGTTCTTC.

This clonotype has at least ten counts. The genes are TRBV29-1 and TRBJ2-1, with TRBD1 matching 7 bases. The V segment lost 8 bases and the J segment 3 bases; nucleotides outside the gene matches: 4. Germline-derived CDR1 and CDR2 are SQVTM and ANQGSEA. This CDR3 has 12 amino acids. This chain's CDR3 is CSFGTDYNEQFF. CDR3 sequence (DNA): TGCAGCTTCGGGACAGACTACAATGAGCAGTTCTTC.

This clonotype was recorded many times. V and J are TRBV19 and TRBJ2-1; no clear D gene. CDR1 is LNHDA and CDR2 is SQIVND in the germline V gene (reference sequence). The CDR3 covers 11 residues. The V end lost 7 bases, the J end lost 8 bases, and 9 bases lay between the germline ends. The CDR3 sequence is CASTTSHEQFF. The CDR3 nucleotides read TGTGCCAGTACGACAAGCCATGAGCAGTTCTTC.

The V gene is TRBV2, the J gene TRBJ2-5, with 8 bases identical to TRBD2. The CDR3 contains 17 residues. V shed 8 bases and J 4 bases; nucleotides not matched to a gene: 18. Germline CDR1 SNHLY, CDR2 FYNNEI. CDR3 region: CASSSPGGEGLRETQYF. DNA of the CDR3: TGTGCCAGCTCGTCCCCCGGGGGGGAGGGCCTACGAGAGACCCAGTACTTC.

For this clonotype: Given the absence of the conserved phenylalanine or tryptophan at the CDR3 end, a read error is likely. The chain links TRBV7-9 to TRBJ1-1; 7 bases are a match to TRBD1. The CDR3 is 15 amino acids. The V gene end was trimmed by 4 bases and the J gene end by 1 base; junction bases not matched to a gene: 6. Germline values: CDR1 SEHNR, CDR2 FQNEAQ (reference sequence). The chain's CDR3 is CASSSGGRGNTEAFS. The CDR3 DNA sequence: TGTGCCAGCAGCTCAGGGGGGCGCGGGAACACTGAAGCTTTCTCT.

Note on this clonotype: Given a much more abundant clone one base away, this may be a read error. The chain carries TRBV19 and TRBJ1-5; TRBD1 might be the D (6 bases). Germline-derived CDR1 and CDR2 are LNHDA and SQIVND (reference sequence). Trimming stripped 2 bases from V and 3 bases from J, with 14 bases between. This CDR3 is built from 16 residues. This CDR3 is CASSIMGAASNQPQHF. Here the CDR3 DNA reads TGTGCCAGTAGTATAATGGGGGCAGCTTCCAATCAGCCCCAGCATTTT.

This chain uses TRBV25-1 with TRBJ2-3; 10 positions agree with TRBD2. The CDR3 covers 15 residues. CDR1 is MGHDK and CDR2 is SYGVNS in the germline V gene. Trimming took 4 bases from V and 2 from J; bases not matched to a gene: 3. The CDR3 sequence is CASSVSGGSTDTQYF. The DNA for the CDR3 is TGTGCCAGCAGTGTTAGCGGGGGGTCCACAGATACGCAGTATTTT.

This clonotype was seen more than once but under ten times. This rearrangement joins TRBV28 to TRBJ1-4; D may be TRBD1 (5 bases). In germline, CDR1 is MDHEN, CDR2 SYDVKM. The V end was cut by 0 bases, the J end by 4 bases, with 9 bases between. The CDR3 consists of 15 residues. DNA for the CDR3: TGTGCCAGCAGTTTATGGAGGGGAGGTAATGAAAAACTGTTTTTT. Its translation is CASSLWRGGNEKLFF.

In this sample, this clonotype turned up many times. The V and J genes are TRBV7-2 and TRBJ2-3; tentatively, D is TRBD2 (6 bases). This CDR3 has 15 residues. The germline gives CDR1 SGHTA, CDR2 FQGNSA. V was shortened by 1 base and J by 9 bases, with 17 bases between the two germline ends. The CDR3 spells CASSLGGPVGGTQYF. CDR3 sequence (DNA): TGTGCCAGCAGCTTAGGAGGGCCGGTGGGGGGAACGCAGTATTTT.

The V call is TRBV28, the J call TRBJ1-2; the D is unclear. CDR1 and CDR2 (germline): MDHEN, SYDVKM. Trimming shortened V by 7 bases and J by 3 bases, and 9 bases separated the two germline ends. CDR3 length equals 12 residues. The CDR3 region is CASKLTDYGYTF. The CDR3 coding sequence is TGTGCCAGCAAACTAACGGACTATGGCTACACCTTC.

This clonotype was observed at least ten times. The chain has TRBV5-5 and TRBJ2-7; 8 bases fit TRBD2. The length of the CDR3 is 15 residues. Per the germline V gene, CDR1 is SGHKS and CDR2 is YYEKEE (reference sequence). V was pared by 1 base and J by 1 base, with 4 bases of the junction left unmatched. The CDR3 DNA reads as TGTGCCAGCAGCTTGACTAGCGGCTTTTCCTACGAGCAGTACTTC. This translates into CASSLTSGFSYEQYF.

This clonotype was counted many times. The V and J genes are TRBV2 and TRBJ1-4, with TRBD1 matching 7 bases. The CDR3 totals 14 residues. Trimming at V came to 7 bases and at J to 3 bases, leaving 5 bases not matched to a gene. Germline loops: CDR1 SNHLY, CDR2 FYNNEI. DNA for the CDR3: TGTGCCAGCACCCCCGGGACAGCTAATGAAAAACTGTTTTTT. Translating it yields CASTPGTANEKLFF.

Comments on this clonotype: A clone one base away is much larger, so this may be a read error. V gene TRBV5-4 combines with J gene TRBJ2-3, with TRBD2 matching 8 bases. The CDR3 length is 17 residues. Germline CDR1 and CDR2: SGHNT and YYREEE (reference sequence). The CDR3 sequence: CAGSSGLDGFLSDTQYF. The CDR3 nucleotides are TGTGCCGGCAGCTCGGGACTAGACGGGTTTTTGTCAGATACGCAGTATTTT.

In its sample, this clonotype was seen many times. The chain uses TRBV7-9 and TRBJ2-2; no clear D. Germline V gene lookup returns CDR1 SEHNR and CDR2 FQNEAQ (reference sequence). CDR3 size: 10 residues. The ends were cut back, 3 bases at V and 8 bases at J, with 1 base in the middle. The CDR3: CASSFGELFF. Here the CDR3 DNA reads TGTGCCAGCAGCTTTGGGGAGCTGTTTTTT.

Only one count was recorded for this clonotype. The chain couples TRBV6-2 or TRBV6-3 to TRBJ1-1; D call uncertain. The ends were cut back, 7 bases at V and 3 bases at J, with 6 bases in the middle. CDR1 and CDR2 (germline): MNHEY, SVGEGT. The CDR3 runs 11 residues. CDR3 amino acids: CASTSYTEAFF. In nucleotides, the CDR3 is TGTGCCAGCACTTCCTACACTGAAGCTTTCTTT.

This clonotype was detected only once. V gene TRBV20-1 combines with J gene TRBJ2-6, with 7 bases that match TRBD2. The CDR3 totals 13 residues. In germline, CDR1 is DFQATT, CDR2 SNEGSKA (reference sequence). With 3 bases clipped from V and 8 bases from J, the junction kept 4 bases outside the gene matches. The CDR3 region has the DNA TGCAGTGCTAGCTCTAGCGGTCCCAACGTCCTGACTTTC. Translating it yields CSASSSGPNVLTF.

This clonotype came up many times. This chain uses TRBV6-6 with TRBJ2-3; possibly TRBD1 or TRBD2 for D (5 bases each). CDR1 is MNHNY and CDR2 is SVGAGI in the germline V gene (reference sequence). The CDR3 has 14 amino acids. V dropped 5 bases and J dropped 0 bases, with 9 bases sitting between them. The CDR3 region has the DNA TGTGCCAGCAGTAACCGGGACAGCACAGATACGCAGTATTTT. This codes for CASSNRDSTDTQYF.

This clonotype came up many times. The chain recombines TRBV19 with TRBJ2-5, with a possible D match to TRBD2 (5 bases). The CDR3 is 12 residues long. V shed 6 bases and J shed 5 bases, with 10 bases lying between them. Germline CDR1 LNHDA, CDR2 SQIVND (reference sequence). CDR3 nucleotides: TGTGCCAGTAGCAATCGGAGGGAGACCCAGTACTTC. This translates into CASSNRRETQYF. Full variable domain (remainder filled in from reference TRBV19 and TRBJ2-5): DGGITQSPKYLFRKEGQNVTLSCEQNLNHDAMYWYRQDPGQGLRLIYYSQIVNDFQKGDIAEGYSVSREKKESFPLTVTSAQKNPTAFYLCASSNRRETQYFGPGTRLLVL.

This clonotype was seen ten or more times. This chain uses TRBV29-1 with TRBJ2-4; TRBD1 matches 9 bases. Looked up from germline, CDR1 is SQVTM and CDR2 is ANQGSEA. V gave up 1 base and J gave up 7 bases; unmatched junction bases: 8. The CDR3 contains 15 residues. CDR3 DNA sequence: TGCAGCGTTGAAGGGTGGGACAGGGCAAGGAACATTCAGTACTTC. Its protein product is CSVEGWDRARNIQYF.

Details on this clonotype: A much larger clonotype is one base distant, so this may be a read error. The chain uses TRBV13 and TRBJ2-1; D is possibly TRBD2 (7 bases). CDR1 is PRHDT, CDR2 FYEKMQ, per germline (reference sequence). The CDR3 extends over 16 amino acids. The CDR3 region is CVSSLGRLARGDEQFF. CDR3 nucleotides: TGTGTCAGCAGCTTAGGGCGACTAGCAAGGGGGGATGAGCAGTTCTTC.